This T cell receptor beta chain was sequenced in a study of OX40 agonist ivuxolimab in advanced cancers. Study-level results: CD8+ T cells showed, on average, more clonal expansion than CD4+ cells.

TCRdb's table, derived via immunoSEQ multiplex PCR, lists solely in-frame clones and lacks some. Of 9,100 or so clones listed, 55% to 85% are singletons. The CDR3 runs 15 residues. In germline, CDR1 is MNHEY, CDR2 SVGAGI. Between the trimmed V and J ends, which lost 6 bases and 4 bases, there was a span of 15 bases. This clone was seen once. Its antigen is as yet unknown. The chain employs TRBV6-5 and TRBJ1-4, with D possibly being TRBD1 (5 bases). This receptor was taken from an adult with an advanced solid tumor such as melanoma, head and neck, liver or kidney cancer. Sample: CD4+ or CD8+ T cells sorted from blood, taken in a trial of the OX40 agonist ivuxolimab. The CDR3, as DNA: TGTGCCAGCAGCGTTCAGGGAGAGAGTAATGAAAAACTGTTTTTT. Protein: CASSVQGESNEKLFF.